This T cell receptor beta chain was sequenced for a study of cytomegalovirus exposure and HLA in healthy donors. 13 Jbeta primers and 60 Vbeta primers were used for the PCR. TCRdb's table, derived via immunoSEQ multiplex PCR, lists solely in-frame clones and lacks some. The repertoire holds about 98,000 clones, with around 83% as singletons. V lost 4 bases, J lost 0 bases, and 16 bases lay in between. This CDR3 contains 17 residues. Germline-derived CDR1 and CDR2 are MDHEN and SYDVKM. The sample taken for sequencing was PBMCs. This chain joins TRBV28 and TRBJ2-1; unclear D gene. This TCR was sampled from a female donor in good health and CMV-seropositive. CDR3 residues: CASSYSNTRSSYNEQFF. The DNA of the CDR3 is TGTGCCAGCAGTTACTCTAATACGCGTAGCTCCTACAATGAGCAGTTCTTC.